The 4 T cell receptor beta chains listed next were all sequenced from one sample in a study of OX40 agonist ivuxolimab in advanced cancers. Receptors were amplified or captured by the immunoSEQ multiplex PCR assay. Sourced from immuneACCESS, this table was stored by TCRdb with only in-frame sequences that have V and J called. A share of the clones is absent; for the studies checked, an unresolved V gene accounts for under half, and the remainder has no known explanation. The sample has approximately 15,000 clones on record, just over 85% of them singletons. The ten largest clones represent under 0.75% of the sample. Sequenced here: CD4+ or CD8+ T cells sorted from blood, sampled in a trial of the OX40 agonist ivuxolimab. Receptor source: an adult with an advanced solid tumor such as melanoma, head and neck, liver or kidney cancer.

The chain combines TRBV7-2 with TRBJ1-2, with a weak D call TRBD1 (5 bases). Germline CDR1 is SGHTA and CDR2 is FQGNSA. Trimming removed 0 bases from V and 8 bases from J, with 16 bases in between. This CDR3 is built from 15 residues. CDR3 loop: CASSLADKVRVGYTF. DNA of the CDR3: TGTGCCAGCAGCTTAGCGGACAAGGTCAGGGTAGGCTACACCTTC.

This clone was seen just once. J is TRBJ2-7 and V is TRBV30; D gene unclear. Germline-derived CDR1 and CDR2 are GTSNPN and SVGIG (reference sequence). This CDR3 region has 12 residues. Trimming left V 5 bases short and J 9 bases short, with 17 bases between. The CDR3 here is CAWSLGFARQYF. For the CDR3, the DNA is TGTGCCTGGTCTCTCGGGTTCGCTAGGCAGTACTTC. The full variable domain, in which reference TRBV30 and TRBJ2-7 provide the parts outside the CDR3, is SQTIHQWPATLVQPVGSPLSLECTVEGTSNPNLYWYRQAAGRGLQLLFYSVGIGQISSEVPQNLSASRPQDRQFILSSKKLLLSDSGFYLCAWSLGFARQYFGPGTRLTVT.

V and J are TRBV10-3 and TRBJ2-5; D tentatively fits TRBD1 or TRBD2 (5 bases each). The germline gives CDR1 ENHRY, CDR2 SYGVKD. The CDR3 covers 15 residues. The V gene lost 0 bases and the J gene lost 2 bases, with 10 bases spanning the gap. CDR3 bases: TGTGCCATCAGTGAGTCTTTCGGGGCTCAAGAGACCCAGTACTTC. As protein: CAISESFGAQETQYF.

This chain uses TRBV4-1 with TRBJ2-7; possible D gene TRBD1, 5 bases. With 3 bases removed from V and 6 bases from J, the gap between germline ends came to 21 bases. This CDR3 is 16 amino acids long. Germline loops: CDR1 MGHRA, CDR2 YSYEKL. CDR3 sequence: CASSQQGSWSSGEQYF. The DNA of the CDR3 is TGCGCCAGCAGCCAGCAGGGTTCTTGGTCTTCGGGCGAGCAGTACTTC.